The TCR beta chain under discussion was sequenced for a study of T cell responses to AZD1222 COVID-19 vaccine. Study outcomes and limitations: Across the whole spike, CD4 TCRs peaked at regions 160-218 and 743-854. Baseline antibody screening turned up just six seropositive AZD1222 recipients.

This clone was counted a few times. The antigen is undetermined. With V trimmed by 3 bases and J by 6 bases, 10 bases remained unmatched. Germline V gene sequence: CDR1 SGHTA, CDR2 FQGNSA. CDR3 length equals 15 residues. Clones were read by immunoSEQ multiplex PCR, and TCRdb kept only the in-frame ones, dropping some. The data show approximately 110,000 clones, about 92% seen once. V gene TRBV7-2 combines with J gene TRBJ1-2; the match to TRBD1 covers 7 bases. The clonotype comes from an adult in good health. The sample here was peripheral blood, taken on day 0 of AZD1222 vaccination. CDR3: CASSFRQGGRNGYTF. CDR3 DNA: TGTGCCAGCAGCTTTCGACAGGGAGGAAGGAATGGCTACACCTTC.